This TCR beta chain was captured in a study of cytomegalovirus exposure and HLA in healthy donors. Overall study findings and caveats: In a later analysis, a missense DCLRE1C variant was linked to TCR beta V- and J-gene trimming. CMV serostatus stood as the only immune exposure information on hand. Cytomegalovirus association was listed for around 180 TCR beta chains.

It was with 60 Vbeta and 13 Jbeta primers that the PCR ran. As handled by the study authors: Approximately 86 million unique TCR beta chains, 10 million to 14 million shared, were counted in a later analysis. The data were produced by immunoSEQ multiplex PCR, yet TCRdb's version contains in-frame clones alone and is incomplete. V and J calls and clone size are given by that table; D and trimming were obtained from the DNA. The sample carries about 180,000 clones, roughly 80% recorded once. This CDR3 has 15 residues. J lost 4 bases, V lost 4 bases, and 4 bases had no gene match. This clone was recorded only once. Its cognate antigen is unknown.

The clonotype comes from a girl aged 10-17 years in good health and CMV-seropositive. Sequenced input: PBMCs. V usage is TRBV6-7 and J usage is TRBJ2-1, with TRBD1 matching 10 bases. TRBV6-7 is an ORF, with its function uncertain. CDR3 sequence: CASSLDRGAYNEQFF. CDR3 bases: TGTGCCAGCAGTTTGGACAGGGGGGCTTACAATGAGCAGTTCTTC.